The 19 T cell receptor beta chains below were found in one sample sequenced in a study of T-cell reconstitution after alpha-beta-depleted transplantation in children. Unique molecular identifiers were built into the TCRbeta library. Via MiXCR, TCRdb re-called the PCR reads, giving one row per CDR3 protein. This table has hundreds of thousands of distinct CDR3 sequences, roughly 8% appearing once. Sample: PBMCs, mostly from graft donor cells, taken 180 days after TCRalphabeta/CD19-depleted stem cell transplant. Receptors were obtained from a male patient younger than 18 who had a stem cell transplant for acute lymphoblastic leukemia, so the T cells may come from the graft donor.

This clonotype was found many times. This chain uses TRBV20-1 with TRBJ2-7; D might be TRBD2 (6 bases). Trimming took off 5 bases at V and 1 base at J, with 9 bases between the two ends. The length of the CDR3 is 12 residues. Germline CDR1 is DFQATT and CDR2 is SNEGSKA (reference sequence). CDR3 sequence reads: CSAFSGSYEQYF. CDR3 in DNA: TGCAGTGCTTTTAGCGGATCCTACGAGCAGTACTTC.

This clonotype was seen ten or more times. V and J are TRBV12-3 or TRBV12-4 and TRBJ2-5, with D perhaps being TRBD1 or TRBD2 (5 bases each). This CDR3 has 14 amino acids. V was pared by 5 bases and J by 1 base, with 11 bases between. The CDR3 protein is CASSQRDGQETQYF. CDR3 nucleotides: TGTGCCAGCAGTCAGAGGGACGGCCAAGAGACCCAGTACTTC.

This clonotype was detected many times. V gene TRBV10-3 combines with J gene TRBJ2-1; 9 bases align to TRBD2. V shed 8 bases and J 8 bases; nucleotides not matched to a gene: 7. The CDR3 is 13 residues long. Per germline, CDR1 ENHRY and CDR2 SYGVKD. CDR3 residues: CAIWRGGADEQFF. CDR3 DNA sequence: TGTGCCATCTGGCGCGGGGGGGCAGATGAGCAGTTCTTC.

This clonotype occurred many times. The DNA of the CDR3 is TGTGCCAGCAGTTCGACGGGGCGAGTCTCCTACGAGCAGTACTTC. Translation gives CASSSTGRVSYEQYF. The rearrangement joins TRBV28 to TRBJ2-7; D may correspond to TRBD1 or TRBD2 (5 bases each). V was shortened by 4 bases and J by 0 bases, with 13 bases between the two germline ends. Germline V lookup: CDR1 MDHEN, CDR2 SYDVKM. The CDR3 covers 15 residues.

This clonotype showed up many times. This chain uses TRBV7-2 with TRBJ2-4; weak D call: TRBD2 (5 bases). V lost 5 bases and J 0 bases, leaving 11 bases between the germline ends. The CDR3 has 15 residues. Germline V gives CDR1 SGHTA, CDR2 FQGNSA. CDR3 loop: CASSREGLAKNIQYF. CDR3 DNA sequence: TGTGCCAGCAGCCGTGAAGGACTAGCCAAAAACATTCAGTACTTC.

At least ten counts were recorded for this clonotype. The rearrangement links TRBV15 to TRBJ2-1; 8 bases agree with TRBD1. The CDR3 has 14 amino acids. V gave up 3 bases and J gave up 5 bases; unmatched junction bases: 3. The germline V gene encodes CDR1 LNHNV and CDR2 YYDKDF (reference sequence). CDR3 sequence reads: CATSSGQGHNEQFF. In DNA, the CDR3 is TGTGCCACCAGCAGCGGACAGGGACACAATGAGCAGTTCTTC.

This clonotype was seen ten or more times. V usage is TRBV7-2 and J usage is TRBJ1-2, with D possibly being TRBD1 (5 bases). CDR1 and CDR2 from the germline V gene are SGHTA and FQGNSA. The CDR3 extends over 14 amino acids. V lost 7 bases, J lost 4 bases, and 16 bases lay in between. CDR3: CASTLGVGAYGYTF. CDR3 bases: TGTGCCAGCACCCTAGGGGTGGGAGCCTATGGCTACACCTTC.

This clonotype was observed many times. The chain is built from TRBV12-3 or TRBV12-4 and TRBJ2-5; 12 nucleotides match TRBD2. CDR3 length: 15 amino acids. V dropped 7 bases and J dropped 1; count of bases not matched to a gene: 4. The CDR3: CASTRTSGAQETQYF. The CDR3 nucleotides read TGTGCCAGCACCAGGACTAGCGGGGCCCAAGAGACCCAGTACTTC.

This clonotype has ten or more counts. Written as DNA, the CDR3 is TGTGCCACCAGCAGAGATAAGAAGGGTGGGGATTCACCCCTCCACTTT. It specifies CATSRDKKGGDSPLHF. The rearrangement uses TRBV15 and TRBJ1-6; no firm D call. CDR1 LNHNV and CDR2 YYDKDF come from the germline V gene (reference sequence). V dropped 0 bases and J dropped 8 bases, with 14 bases sitting between them. The CDR3 has 16 amino acids.

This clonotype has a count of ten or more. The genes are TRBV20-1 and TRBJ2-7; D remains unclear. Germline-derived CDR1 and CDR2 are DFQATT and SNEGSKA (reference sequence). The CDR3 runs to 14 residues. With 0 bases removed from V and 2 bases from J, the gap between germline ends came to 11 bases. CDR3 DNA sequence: TGCAGTGCTAGAGATTCGGGCAGTGCCTACGAGCAGTACTTC. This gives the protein CSARDSGSAYEQYF.

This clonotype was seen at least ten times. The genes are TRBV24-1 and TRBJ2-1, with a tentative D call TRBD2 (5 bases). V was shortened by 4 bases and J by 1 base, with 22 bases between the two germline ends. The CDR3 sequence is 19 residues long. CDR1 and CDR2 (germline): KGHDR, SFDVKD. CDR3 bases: TGTGCCACCAGTGACCCGATAACCCGAGGGAGCGGTTCCTACAATGAGCAGTTCTTC. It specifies CATSDPITRGSGSYNEQFF.

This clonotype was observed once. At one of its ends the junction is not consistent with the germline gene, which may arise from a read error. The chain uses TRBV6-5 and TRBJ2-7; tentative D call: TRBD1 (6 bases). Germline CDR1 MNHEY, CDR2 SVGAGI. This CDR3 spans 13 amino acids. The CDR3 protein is CASSSQGPYELYF. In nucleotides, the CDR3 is TGTGCCAGCAGTTCACAGGGCCCATACGAGCTGTACTTC.

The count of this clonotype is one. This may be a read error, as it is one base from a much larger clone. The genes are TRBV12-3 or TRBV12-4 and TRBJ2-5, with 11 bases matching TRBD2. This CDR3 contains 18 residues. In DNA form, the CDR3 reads TGTGCCTGCAGTTTAGTAAAACTTAGCGGGGGGGCCCAAGAGACCCAGTACTTC. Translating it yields CACSLVKLSGGAQETQYF.

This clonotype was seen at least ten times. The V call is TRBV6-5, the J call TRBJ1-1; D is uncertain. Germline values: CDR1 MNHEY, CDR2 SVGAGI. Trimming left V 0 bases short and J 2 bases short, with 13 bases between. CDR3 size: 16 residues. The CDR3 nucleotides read TGTGCCAGCAGTTACTCGGTGGCAGGAGAAAACACTGAAGCTTTCTTT. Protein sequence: CASSYSVAGENTEAFF.

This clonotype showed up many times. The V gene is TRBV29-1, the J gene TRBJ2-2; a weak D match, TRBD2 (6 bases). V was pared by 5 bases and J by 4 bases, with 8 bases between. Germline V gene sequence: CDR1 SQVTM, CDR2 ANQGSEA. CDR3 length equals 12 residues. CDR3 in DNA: TGCAGCGTTCCCGGGAGCACCGGGGAGCTGTTTTTT. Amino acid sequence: CSVPGSTGELFF.

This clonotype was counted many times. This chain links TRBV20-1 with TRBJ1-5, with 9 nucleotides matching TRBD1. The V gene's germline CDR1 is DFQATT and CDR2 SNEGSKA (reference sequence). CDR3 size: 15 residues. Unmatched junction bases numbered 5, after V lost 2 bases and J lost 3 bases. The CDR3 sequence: CSARLDRGLNQPQHF. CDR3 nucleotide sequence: TGCAGTGCTAGATTGGACAGGGGCCTCAATCAGCCCCAGCATTTT.

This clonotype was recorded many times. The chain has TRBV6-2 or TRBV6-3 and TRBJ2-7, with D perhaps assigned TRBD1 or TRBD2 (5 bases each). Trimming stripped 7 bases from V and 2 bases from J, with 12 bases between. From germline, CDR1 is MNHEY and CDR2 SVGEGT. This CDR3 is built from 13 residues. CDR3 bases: TGTGCCAGCAACCGGGACGCAGCCTACGAGCAGTACTTC. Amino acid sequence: CASNRDAAYEQYF.

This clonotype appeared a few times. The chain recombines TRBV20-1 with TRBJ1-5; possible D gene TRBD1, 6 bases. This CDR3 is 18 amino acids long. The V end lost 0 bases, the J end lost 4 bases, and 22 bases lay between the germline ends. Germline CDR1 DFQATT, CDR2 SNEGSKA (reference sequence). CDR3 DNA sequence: TGCAGTGCTAGAGAGAGGGATCCTTGGACAGCCCCTAATCAGCCCCAGCATTTT. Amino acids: CSARERDPWTAPNQPQHF.

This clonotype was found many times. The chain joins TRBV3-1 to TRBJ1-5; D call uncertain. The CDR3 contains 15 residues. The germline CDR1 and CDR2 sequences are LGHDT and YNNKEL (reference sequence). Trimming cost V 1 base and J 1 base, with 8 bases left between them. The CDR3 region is CASSQGSGSNQPQHF. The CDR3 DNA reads TGTGCCAGCAGCCAAGGTTCGGGAAGCAATCAGCCCCAGCATTTT.